These T cell receptor beta chains were read from a single sample in a study of brain metastases from non-small cell lung cancer. Method: immunoSEQ multiplex PCR; TCRdb's copy keeps in-frame clones and lacks some. The sample shows approximately 4,400 clones, nearly 90% of them seen only once. Input material: tissue from a brain metastasis. The receptors here all came from a donor at least 40 years old with non-small cell lung cancer. Both conserved end residues are part of each CDR3. A D gene is named only where the DNA matches it firmly. Rows may omit the clone size; those that give it use once, few, many or a size class.

CDR3 protein: CATSDSWPNEKLFF
CDR3 DNA: TGTGCCACCAGTGACTCTTGGCCAAATGAAAAACTGTTTTTT
clone size: .
V gene: TRBV24-1
D gene: .
J gene: TRBJ1-4

CDR3 protein: CASSEYTRANSPLHF
CDR3 DNA: TGTGCCAGCAGTGAATATACGAGGGCTAATTCACCCCTCCACTTT
clone size: .
V gene: TRBV25-1
D gene: .
J gene: TRBJ1-6

CDR3 protein: CASTLYAGYQPQHF
CDR3 DNA: TGTGCCAGTACCCTATACGCGGGATATCAGCCCCAGCATTTT
clone size: .
V gene: TRBV19
D gene: .
J gene: TRBJ1-5

CDR3 protein: CASSLEAGGLHEQFF
CDR3 DNA: TGTGCCAGCAGCTTAGAAGCGGGAGGGCTACATGAGCAGTTCTTC
clone size: .
V gene: TRBV7-2
D gene: TRBD2
J gene: TRBJ2-1

CDR3 protein: CASRSSNQPQHF
CDR3 DNA: TGTGCCAGTAGGTCTAGCAATCAGCCCCAGCATTTT
clone size: .
V gene: TRBV19
D gene: .
J gene: TRBJ1-5

CDR3 protein: CASSSTGSTDTQYF
CDR3 DNA: TGCGCCAGCAGCTCGACAGGGAGCACAGATACGCAGTATTTT
clone size: .
V gene: TRBV4-1
D gene: TRBD1
J gene: TRBJ2-3

CDR3 protein: CASSSNAVNSYNEQFF
CDR3 DNA: TGTGCCAGCAGCTCAAACGCAGTGAACTCCTACAATGAGCAGTTCTTC
clone size: .
V gene: TRBV11-3
D gene: .
J gene: TRBJ2-1

CDR3 protein: CAISSVGTGGYNEQFF
CDR3 DNA: TGTGCCATCAGCTCCGTAGGGACAGGGGGATACAATGAGCAGTTCTTC
clone size: .
V gene: TRBV10-3
D gene: TRBD1
J gene: TRBJ2-1

CDR3 protein: CASSVFGDTEAFF
CDR3 DNA: TGTGCCAGCAGCGTATTTGGGGACACTGAAGCTTTCTTT
clone size: .
V gene: TRBV9
D gene: .
J gene: TRBJ1-1

CDR3 protein: CASSDRQGFYNEQFF
CDR3 DNA: TGTGCCAGCAGCGACCGACAGGGGTTCTACAATGAGCAGTTCTTC
clone size: .
V gene: TRBV9
D gene: TRBD1
J gene: TRBJ2-1

CDR3 protein: CAWSGGLDEQFF
CDR3 DNA: TGTGCCTGGAGTGGCGGTTTGGATGAGCAGTTCTTC
clone size: .
V gene: TRBV30
D gene: .
J gene: TRBJ2-1

CDR3 protein: CAISEPPGTFYTF
CDR3 DNA: TGTGCCATCAGTGAGCCGCCCGGGACTTTCTACACCTTC
clone size: .
V gene: TRBV10-3
D gene: .
J gene: TRBJ1-2

CDR3 protein: CASSRHRNEQFF
CDR3 DNA: TGTGCCAGCAGTCGTCATCGGAATGAGCAGTTCTTC
clone size: .
V gene: TRBV6-5
D gene: .
J gene: TRBJ2-1

CDR3 protein: CASSAGGGGKVEQFF
CDR3 DNA: TGTGCCAGCAGCGCCGGCGGCGGGGGGAAGGTTGAGCAGTTCTTC
clone size: .
V gene: TRBV7-2
D gene: TRBD2
J gene: TRBJ2-1

CDR3 protein: CASSWTSGPYEQYF
CDR3 DNA: TGTGCCAGCTCTTGGACTAGCGGCCCCTACGAGCAGTACTTC
clone size: .
V gene: TRBV6-5
D gene: TRBD2
J gene: TRBJ2-7

CDR3 protein: CASRGLAGGNAQFF
CDR3 DNA: TGTGCCAGCAGGGGTCTAGCGGGGGGCAATGCGCAGTTCTTC
clone size: .
V gene: TRBV3-1/TRBV3-2
D gene: TRBD2
J gene: TRBJ2-1

CDR3 protein: CASSQRDRVSYEQFF
CDR3 DNA: TGTGCCAGCAGCCAAAGGGACAGGGTAAGCTATGAGCAGTTCTTC
clone size: .
V gene: TRBV3-1/TRBV3-2
D gene: TRBD1
J gene: TRBJ2-1

CDR3 protein: CSAAGQSTDTQYF
CDR3 DNA: TGCAGCGCCGCCGGGCAAAGCACAGATACGCAGTATTTT
clone size: once
V gene: TRBV29-1
D gene: .
J gene: TRBJ2-3

CDR3 protein: CASSQDFGQNSLFSGANVLTF
CDR3 DNA: TGCGCCAGCAGCCAAGACTTCGGGCAGAACTCCCTTTTCTCTGGGGCCAACGTCCTGACTTTC
clone size: few
V gene: TRBV4-3
D gene: .
J gene: TRBJ2-6

CDR3 protein: CASSDVRGLGETQYF
CDR3 DNA: TGTGCCAGCAGTGACGTCAGGGGCTTGGGGGAGACCCAGTACTTC
clone size: .
V gene: TRBV6-4
D gene: .
J gene: TRBJ2-5